This paragraph reports one T cell receptor beta chain. This clone was counted only a few times. There is no known antigen for this receptor. One base away there is no much larger clone; base qualities are not given. This entry belongs to a study of cytomegalovirus exposure and HLA in healthy donors (TCRdb year 2017). Some background on the complete study: A later analysis indicated that the 90 to 150 validation repertoires were generated on the platform also employed for the 720 or so repertoires of the first cohort. The study aimed to test whether cataloging public T cell receptors could reveal signatures of past pathogen exposure. Along with the roughly 700-subject first cohort, a separate validation cohort of over a hundred different subjects was used. The study combined high-throughput TCR immunosequencing, statistical association of individual TCRs with disease status, and machine learning to predict cytomegalovirus infection status. The full study reports these points: According to the authors, the approach could potentially be generalized to other disease states and immunological phenotypes. Of the cluster scores, approximately 95% were above 0 in a later analysis, which found that TCRs clustered in the first cohort also tended to co-occur in the 120 validation repertoires. The classifier was reported to diagnose cytomegalovirus status with high specificity and sensitivity in both the original cohort and the validation cohort. The study gave a list of 150 to 200 TCR beta chains associated with cytomegalovirus. Most TCR sequences were observed very rarely across donors, whereas some public TCRs were present in many individuals. In vitro tests confirmed that a few of the cytomegalovirus-associated TCR beta chains recognize cytomegalovirus antigens. The validation cohort had no HLA typing available for a later analysis, so co-occurrence within that cohort was assessed over all 110 or so repertoires.

Library preparation used the immunoSEQ multiplex PCR assay. The authors' analysis ran thus. A statistical classification framework was developed to diagnose cytomegalovirus status using the catalog of TCR beta chain sequences. TCRdb took over this immuneACCESS table, retaining in-frame rearrangements with V and J assigned. Such tables are incomplete; in checked studies, under half of the missing clones stem from an unresolved V gene, and the remainder is unexplained. The D gene and trimming were derived from the DNA, and the V and J assignments and clone size from that table. The sample table records about 100,000 clones; about 95% of these occur just once. The top ten clones comprise roughly 0.9% of the sample. Donors formed part of the validation cohort, which comprised over a hundred subjects and was distinct from the first cohort of several hundred subjects. Based on the germline V gene, the CDR1 and CDR2 sequences are WSHSY and SAAADI. A distance of 13 bases separates the germline ends of V and J, which lose 6 bases and 5 bases respectively. The CDR3 measures 13 amino acids from cysteine to phenylalanine. Just CDR3 DNA is preserved here, 39 bases in frame from base 1.

The TCR sequence derives from a woman aged 18 to 35 in good health and CMV-seronegative. Sample: PBMCs. This chain joins TRBV10-2 to TRBJ2-5, and the D gene may be TRBD1, 5 bases matching. The DNA is as follows: TGCGCCAGCAGATCAGGGATGGGGGAGACCCAGTACTTC. This gives the protein CASRSGMGETQYF.